The clone carrying this T cell receptor beta chain appeared many times. Its antigen is undetermined. Unique molecular identifiers were incorporated into the prepared TCRbeta library. MiXCR, applied by TCRdb to the PCR reads, yields one record per CDR3 protein. Here the sample spans 200,000 to 300,000 distinct CDR3 sequences, roughly 8% being singletons. These data come from a study of T-cell reconstitution after alpha-beta-depleted transplantation in children. The CDR3 covers 12 residues. The V gene lost 3 bases and the J gene lost 3 bases, with 6 bases spanning the gap. Germline CDR1 MDHEN, CDR2 SYDVKM. Study-wide points: When one year had passed after transplant, most T-cell counts and diversity came from newly produced T cells.

Material: PBMCs, mostly from graft donor cells, obtained 180 days after TCRalphabeta/CD19-depleted stem cell transplant. The receptor comes from a male patient aged 5 to 17 who had a stem cell transplant for acute lymphoblastic leukemia, so the T cells may come from the graft donor. The chain couples TRBV28 to TRBJ2-7; D could derive from TRBD1 or TRBD2 (5 bases each). The CDR3 bases are TGTGCCAGCAGTTTGGGGGTCTACGAGCAGTACTTC. Protein product: CASSLGVYEQYF.